This TCR beta chain was observed in a study of identical twins. Points from the study as a whole: Cross-sectional statistical analysis was relied on for the conclusions, without the same donors being followed.

A universal primer site was created by template switching, with the cDNA bearing unique molecular identifiers. TCRdb passed the 5' RACE reads through MiXCR, listing each CDR3 protein once. The sample consists of about 890,000 distinct CDR3 sequences, over 9% of them appearing once. About this clonotype: Its specificity is unknown.

All donors were healthy Caucasians. The CDR3 is 16 amino acids. Germline lookup yields CDR1 ENHRY and CDR2 SYGVKD. V was shortened by 3 bases and J by 1 base, with 13 bases between the two germline ends. These data also formed part of another study, on yellow fever vaccine responses in identical twins.

The sequence was obtained from a woman younger than 35 in good health. The J gene is TRBJ1-3, the V gene TRBV10-3; tentative D call: TRBD1 (5 bases). Sequenced: PBMCs. CDR3: CAISDPGRISGNTIYF. As DNA, the CDR3 is TGTGCCATCAGTGATCCGGGACGGATATCTGGAAACACCATATATTTT.